These 11 T cell receptor beta chains originate from one sample sequenced in a study of Graves' ophthalmopathy and Graves' hyperthyroidism. From RNA, the CDR3 regions of TCR beta chains were amplified and sequenced. Scientists carried out first-round RT-PCR using HTBI primers and then a second-round multiplex PCR. TCRdb called the multiplex PCR reads again in MiXCR, with one record for every CDR3 protein. The sample includes roughly 410,000 distinct CDR3 sequences, 15% to 19% of them seen just once. Sequencing input: peripheral blood. The receptors originated from a woman aged 18-29 years with stable Graves' hyperthyroidism.

This clonotype was picked up many times. Written as DNA, the CDR3 is TGTGCCAGCAGCCCCCAGGGGGGGCACTATGGCTACACCTTC. Its protein product is CASSPQGGHYGYTF. This chain connects TRBV11-2 to TRBJ1-2; 7 bases match TRBD1. There are 14 residues in the CDR3. J gave up 3 bases and V 5 bases, and 6 bases lay outside the gene matches. The germline V gene has CDR1 SGHAT and CDR2 FQNNGV.

The V and J genes are TRBV29-1 and TRBJ1-1; D remains unclear. The CDR3 consists of 11 residues. CDR1 and CDR2 (germline): SQVTM, ANQGSEA. V gave up 6 bases and J gave up 4 bases, with 9 bases separating them. The CDR3 is CSVGLTTEAFF. Here the CDR3 DNA reads TGCAGCGTCGGGTTAACCACTGAAGCTTTCTTT.

At least ten counts were recorded for this clonotype. The chain combines TRBV7-2 with TRBJ2-2; D assignment may be TRBD1 or TRBD2 (6 bases each). CDR1 and CDR2 from the germline V gene are SGHTA and FQGNSA. Trimming took off 3 bases at V and 6 bases at J, with 11 bases between the two ends. CDR3 size: 14 residues. The DNA of the CDR3 is TGTGCCAGCAGCTTGGATCGGGGGCCCGGGGAGCTGTTTTTT. Translation: CASSLDRGPGELFF.

This clonotype was observed many times. The junction shows a germline mismatch at one end, possibly a read error. The genes are TRBV12-3 or TRBV12-4 and TRBJ2-4; D remains unclear. The CDR3 is made up of 14 amino acids. Written as DNA, the CDR3 is TGTGCCAGCAGTTCGACGGTAGCCAAAAACATTAAGTACTTC. This encodes CASSSTVAKNIKYF.

At least ten counts were recorded for this clonotype. This chain links TRBV10-2 with TRBJ2-5; possibly TRBD1 for D (6 bases). The CDR3 has 13 amino acids. Trimming left V 7 bases short and J 1 base short, with 10 bases between. The germline V gene encodes CDR1 WSHSY and CDR2 SAAADI. CDR3: CASKDSAQETQYF. The CDR3 DNA is TGCGCCAGCAAGGACAGCGCCCAAGAGACCCAGTACTTC.

This clonotype was recorded at least ten times. The chain joins TRBV6-5 to TRBJ1-6; 10 positions agree with TRBD1. The V segment lost 7 bases and the J segment 10 bases; nucleotides outside the gene matches: 10. Looked up from germline, CDR1 is MNHEY and CDR2 is SVGAGI. The CDR3 length is 15 residues. DNA for the CDR3: TGTGCCAGCACCACCGGGACAGGGGCTTTGTCACCCCTCCACTTT. Protein product: CASTTGTGALSPLHF.

This clonotype showed up many times. The chain carries TRBV6-5 and TRBJ2-7, with D perhaps given as TRBD1 or TRBD2 (5 bases each). Trimming removed 0 bases at V and 4 bases at J, with 10 bases between. Germline V gives CDR1 MNHEY, CDR2 SVGAGI. The CDR3 has 14 amino acids. In DNA, the CDR3 is TGTGCCAGCAGTTACTCGGGGGTAAGGTACGAGCAGTACTTC. Protein sequence: CASSYSGVRYEQYF.

This clonotype was seen only a few times. This chain connects TRBV12-5 to TRBJ2-2, with 7 bases that match TRBD1. Germline values: CDR1 LGHNT, CDR2 FRNRAP. The length of the CDR3 is 19 residues. With V trimmed by 4 bases and J by 1 base, 15 bases remained unmatched. The CDR3 region has the DNA TGTGCTAGTGGTTCTGGCCCCGGGACAGCACAAGGGAACACCGGGGAGCTGTTTTTT. Translation gives CASGSGPGTAQGNTGELFF.

This clonotype showed up just a few times. The chain couples TRBV6-2 or TRBV6-3 to TRBJ2-7; 10 nucleotides agree with TRBD1. V shed 5 bases and J 4 bases; nucleotides not matched to a gene: 8. Per the germline V gene, CDR1 is MNHEY and CDR2 is SVGEGT. This CDR3 spans 15 amino acids. CDR3 residues: CASSSSGTGEYEQYF. The CDR3 nucleotides read TGTGCCAGCAGTAGCTCCGGGACAGGGGAGTACGAGCAGTACTTC.

This clonotype has a count of ten or more. The chain has TRBV15 and TRBJ1-2; D is unclear. The CDR3 has 16 residues. Germline assignment: CDR1 LNHNV and CDR2 YYDKDF (reference sequence). Trimming stripped 0 bases from V and 1 base from J, with 12 bases between. The CDR3: CATSRETGYFNYGYTF. DNA of the CDR3: TGTGCCACCAGCAGAGAGACCGGGTATTTTAACTATGGCTACACCTTC. Using reference TRBV15 and TRBJ1-2 for the parts outside the CDR3, the full variable domain is DAMVIQNPRYQVTQFGKPVTLSCSQTLNHNVMYWYQQKSSQAPKLLFHYYDKDFNNEADTPDNFQSRRPNTSFCFLDIRSPGLGDTAMYLCATSRETGYFNYGYTFGSGTRLTVV.

In this sample, this clonotype turned up many times. J is TRBJ1-2 and V is TRBV29-1; TRBD1 is a possible D gene (5 bases). V dropped 3 bases and J dropped 8 bases, with 16 bases sitting between them. The germline V gene encodes CDR1 SQVTM and CDR2 ANQGSEA. The CDR3 spans 13 residues. In DNA form, the CDR3 reads TGCAGCGTTGACCTGAAGTCGGGGGACGGCTACACCTTC. Translated, it gives CSVDLKSGDGYTF.